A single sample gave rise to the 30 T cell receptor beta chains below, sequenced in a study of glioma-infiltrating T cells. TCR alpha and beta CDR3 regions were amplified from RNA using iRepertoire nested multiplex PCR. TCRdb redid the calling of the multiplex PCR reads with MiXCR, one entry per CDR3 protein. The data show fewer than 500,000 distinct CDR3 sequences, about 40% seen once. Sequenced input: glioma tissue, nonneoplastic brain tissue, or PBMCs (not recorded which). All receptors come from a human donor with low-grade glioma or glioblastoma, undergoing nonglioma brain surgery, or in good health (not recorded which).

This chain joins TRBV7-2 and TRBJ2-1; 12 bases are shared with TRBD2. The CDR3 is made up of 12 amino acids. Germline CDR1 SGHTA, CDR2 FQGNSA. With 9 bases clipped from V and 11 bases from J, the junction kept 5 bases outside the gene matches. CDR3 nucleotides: TGTGCCAGTCTCACTAGCGGGAGGAAGCAGTTCTTC. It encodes CASLTSGRKQFF.

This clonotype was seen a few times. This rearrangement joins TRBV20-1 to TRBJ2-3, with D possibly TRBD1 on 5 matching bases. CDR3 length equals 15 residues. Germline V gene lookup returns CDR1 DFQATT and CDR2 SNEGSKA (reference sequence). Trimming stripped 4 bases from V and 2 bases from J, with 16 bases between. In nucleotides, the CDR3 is TGCAGTGCTACAGGACACAACATAGCCACAGATACGCAGTATTTT. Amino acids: CSATGHNIATDTQYF.

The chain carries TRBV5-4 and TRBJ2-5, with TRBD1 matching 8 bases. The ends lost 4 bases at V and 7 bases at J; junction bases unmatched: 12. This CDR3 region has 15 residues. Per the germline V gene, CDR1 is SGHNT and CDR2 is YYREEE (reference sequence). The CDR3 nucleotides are TGTGCCAGCAGCCTATGGACAGGGCTGACTGGGACCCAGTACTTC. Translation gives CASSLWTGLTGTQYF.

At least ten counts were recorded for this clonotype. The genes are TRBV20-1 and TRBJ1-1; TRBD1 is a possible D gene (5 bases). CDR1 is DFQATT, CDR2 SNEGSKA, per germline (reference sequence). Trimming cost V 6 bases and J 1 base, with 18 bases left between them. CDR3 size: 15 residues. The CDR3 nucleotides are TGCAGTGCCCCAACCCCTGGACAACCGAACACTGAAGCTTTCTTT. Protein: CSAPTPGQPNTEAFF.

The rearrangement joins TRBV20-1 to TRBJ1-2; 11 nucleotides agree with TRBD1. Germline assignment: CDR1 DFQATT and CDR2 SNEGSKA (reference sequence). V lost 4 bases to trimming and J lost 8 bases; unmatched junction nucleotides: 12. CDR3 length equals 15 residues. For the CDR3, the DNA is TGCAGTGCTACCGGGACAGGGGGACCACCGGGGGGCTACACCTTC. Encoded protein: CSATGTGGPPGGYTF.

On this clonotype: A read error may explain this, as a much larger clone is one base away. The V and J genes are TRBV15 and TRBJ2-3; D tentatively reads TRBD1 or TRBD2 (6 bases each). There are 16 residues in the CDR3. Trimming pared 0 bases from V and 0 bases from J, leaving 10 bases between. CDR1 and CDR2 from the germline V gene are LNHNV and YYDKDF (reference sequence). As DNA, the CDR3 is TGTGCCACCAGCAGAGACCCCGGGGGCAGCACAGATACGCAGTATTTT. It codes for CATSRDPGGSTDTQYF.

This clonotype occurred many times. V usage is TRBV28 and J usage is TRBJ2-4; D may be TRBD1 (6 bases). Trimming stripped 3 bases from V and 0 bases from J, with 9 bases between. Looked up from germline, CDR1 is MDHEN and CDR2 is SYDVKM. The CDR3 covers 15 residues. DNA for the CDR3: TGTGCCAGCAGTTTGGGACAAATAGCCAAAAACATTCAGTACTTC. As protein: CASSLGQIAKNIQYF.

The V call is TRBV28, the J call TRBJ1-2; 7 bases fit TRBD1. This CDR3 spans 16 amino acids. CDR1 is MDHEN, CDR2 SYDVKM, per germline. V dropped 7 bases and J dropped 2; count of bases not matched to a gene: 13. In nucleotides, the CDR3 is TGTGCCAGCACTCAAAAAGGGACAGTCCCCAACTATGGCTACACCTTC. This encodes CASTQKGTVPNYGYTF.

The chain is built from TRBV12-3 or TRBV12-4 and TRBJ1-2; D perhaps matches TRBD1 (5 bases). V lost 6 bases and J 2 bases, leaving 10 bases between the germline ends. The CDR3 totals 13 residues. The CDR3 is CASSQGTNYGYTF. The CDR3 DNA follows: TGTGCCAGCAGCCAAGGGACGAACTATGGCTACACCTTC.

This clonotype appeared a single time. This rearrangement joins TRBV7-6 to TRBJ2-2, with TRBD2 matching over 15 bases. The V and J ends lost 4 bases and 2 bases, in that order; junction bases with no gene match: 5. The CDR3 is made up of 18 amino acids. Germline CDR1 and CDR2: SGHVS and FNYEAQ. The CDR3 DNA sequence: TGTGCCAGCAGCTCGGGACTAGCGGGAGGAAAAAACACCGGGGAGCTGTTTTTT. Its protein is CASSSGLAGGKNTGELFF.

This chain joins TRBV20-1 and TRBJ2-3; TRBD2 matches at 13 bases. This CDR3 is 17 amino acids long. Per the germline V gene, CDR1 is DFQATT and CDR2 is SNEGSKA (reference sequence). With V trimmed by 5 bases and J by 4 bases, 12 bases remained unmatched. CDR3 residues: CSAEGKLAGGGADTQYF. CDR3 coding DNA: TGCAGTGCTGAGGGAAAACTAGCGGGAGGGGGCGCAGATACGCAGTATTTT.

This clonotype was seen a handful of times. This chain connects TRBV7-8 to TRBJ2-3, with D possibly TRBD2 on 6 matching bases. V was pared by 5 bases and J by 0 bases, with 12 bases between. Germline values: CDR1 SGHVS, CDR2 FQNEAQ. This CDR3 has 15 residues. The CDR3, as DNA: TGTGCCAGCAGCATTAGCGGACCTAGCACAGATACGCAGTATTTT. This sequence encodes CASSISGPSTDTQYF. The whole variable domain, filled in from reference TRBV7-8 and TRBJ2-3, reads GAGVSQSPRYKVAKRGQDVALRCDPISGHVSLFWYQQALGQGPEFLTYFQNEAQLDKSGLPSDRFFAERPEGSVSTLKIQRTQQEDSAVYLCASSISGPSTDTQYFGPGTRLTVL.

Written as DNA, the CDR3 is TGTGCCAGCAGTAATAACGGGATATTCTACGAGCAGTACTTC. This translates into CASSNNGIFYEQYF. This chain uses TRBV27 with TRBJ2-7; D might be TRBD2 (5 bases). This CDR3 spans 14 amino acids. In germline, CDR1 is MNHEY, CDR2 SMNVEV (reference sequence). V was cut by 5 bases and J by 3 bases, with 14 bases left in between.

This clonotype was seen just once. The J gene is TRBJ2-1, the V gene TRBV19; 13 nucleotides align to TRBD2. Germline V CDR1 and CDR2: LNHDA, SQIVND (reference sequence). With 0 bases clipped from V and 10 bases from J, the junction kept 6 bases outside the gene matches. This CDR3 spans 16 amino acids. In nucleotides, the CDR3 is TGTGCCAGTAGTATAGAACTAGCGGGAGGGCCAAGGGAGCAGTTCTTC. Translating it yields CASSIELAGGPREQFF.

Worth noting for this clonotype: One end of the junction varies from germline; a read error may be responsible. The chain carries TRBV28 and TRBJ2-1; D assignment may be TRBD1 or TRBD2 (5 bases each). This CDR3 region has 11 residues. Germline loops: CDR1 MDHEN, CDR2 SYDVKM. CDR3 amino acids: CVSSIRDGIDF. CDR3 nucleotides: TGTGTTAGCAGTATCCGGGACGGTATTGACTTC.

This CDR3 is CASSHRTGGPYEQYF. The CDR3 bases are TGCGCCAGCAGCCATCGGACAGGGGGCCCCTACGAGCAGTACTTC. This sequence joins TRBV4-1 and TRBJ2-7; 11 bases are a match to TRBD1. With V trimmed by 3 bases and J by 2 bases, 3 bases remained unmatched. CDR1 MGHRA and CDR2 YSYEKL come from the germline V gene. The CDR3 loop spans 15 amino acids.

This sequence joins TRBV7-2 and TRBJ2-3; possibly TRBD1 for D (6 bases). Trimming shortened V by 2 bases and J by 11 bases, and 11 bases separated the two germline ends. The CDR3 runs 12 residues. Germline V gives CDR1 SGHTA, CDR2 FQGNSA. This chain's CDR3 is CASSLSQGMQYF. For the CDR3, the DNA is TGTGCCAGCAGCTTAAGCCAGGGGATGCAGTATTTT.

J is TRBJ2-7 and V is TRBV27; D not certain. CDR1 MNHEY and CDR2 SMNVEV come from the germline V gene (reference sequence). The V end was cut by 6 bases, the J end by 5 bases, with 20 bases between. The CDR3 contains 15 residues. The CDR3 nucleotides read TGTGCCAGCAGCCAAGAGGCAGGAGACCTCCACGAGCAGTACTTC. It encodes CASSQEAGDLHEQYF.

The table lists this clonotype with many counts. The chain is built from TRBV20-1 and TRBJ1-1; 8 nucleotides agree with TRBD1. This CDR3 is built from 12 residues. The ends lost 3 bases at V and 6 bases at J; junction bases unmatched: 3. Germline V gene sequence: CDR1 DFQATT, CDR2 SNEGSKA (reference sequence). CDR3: CSARAGGPEAFF. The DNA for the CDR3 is TGCAGTGCTAGGGCAGGGGGCCCTGAAGCTTTCTTT.

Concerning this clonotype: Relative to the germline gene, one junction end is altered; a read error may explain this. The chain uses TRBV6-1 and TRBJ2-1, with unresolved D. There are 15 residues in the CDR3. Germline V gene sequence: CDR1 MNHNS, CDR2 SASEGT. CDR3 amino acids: CASSYTGPSYDEQFF. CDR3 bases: TGTGCCAGCAGTTATACCGGGCCCTCCTACGATGAGCAGTTCTTC.

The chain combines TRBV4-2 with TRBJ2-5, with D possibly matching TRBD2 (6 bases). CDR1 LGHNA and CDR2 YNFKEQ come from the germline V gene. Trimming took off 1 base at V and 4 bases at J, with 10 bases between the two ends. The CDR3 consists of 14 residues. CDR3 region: CASSQVEGGETQYF. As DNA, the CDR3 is TGTGCCAGCAGCCAAGTGGAGGGCGGAGAGACCCAGTACTTC.

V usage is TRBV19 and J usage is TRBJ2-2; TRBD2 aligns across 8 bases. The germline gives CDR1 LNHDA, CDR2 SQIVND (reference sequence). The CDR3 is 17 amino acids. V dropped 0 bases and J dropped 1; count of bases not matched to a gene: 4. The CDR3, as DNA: TGTGCCAGTAGTATAGATTGGCTAGCGGGGAACACCGGGGAGCTGTTTTTT. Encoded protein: CASSIDWLAGNTGELFF.

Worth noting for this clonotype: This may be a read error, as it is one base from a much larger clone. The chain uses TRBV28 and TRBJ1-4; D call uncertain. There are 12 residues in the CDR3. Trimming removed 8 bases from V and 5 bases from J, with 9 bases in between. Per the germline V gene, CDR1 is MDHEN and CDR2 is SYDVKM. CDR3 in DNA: TGTGCCAGCCGTCCAGGAAATGAAAAACTGTTTTTT. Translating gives CASRPGNEKLFF.

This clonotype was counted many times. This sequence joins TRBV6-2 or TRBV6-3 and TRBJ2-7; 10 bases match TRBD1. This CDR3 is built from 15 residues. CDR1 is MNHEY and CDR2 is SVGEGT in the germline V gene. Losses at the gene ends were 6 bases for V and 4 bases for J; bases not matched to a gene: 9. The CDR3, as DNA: TGTGCCAGCAGCCAGGGACAGGGGCGATCGTACGAGCAGTACTTC. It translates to CASSQGQGRSYEQYF.

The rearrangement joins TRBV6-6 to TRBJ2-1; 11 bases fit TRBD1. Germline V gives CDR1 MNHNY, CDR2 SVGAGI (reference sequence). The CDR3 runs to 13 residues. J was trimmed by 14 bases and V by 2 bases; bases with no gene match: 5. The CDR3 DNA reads TGTGCCAGCAGTTACAATCCGGGACAGGGGGAGTTCTTC. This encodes CASSYNPGQGEFF.

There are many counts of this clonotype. The CDR3 loop reads CASSLIRGDTQYF. In nucleotides, the CDR3 is TGTGCCAGCAGTTTGATCAGGGGAGATACGCAGTATTTT. This sequence joins TRBV27 and TRBJ2-3; a possible D gene is TRBD1 (6 bases). Germline CDR1 is MNHEY and CDR2 is SMNVEV (reference sequence). V was pared by 3 bases and J by 5 bases, with 9 bases between. This CDR3 comprises 13 residues.

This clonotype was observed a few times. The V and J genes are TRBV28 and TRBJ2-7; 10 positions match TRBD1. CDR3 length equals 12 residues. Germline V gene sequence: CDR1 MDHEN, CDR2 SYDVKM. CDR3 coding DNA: TGTGTCTCGACAGGGGGCGGCTACGAGCAGTACTTC. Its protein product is CVSTGGGYEQYF.

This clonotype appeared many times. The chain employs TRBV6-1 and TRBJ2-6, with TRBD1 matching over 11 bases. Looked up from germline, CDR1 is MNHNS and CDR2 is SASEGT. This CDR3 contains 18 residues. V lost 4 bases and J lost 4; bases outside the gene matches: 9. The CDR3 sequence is CASSVTGTGGSGANVLTF. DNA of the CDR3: TGTGCCAGCAGTGTCACCGGGACAGGGGGATCAGGGGCCAACGTCCTGACTTTC.

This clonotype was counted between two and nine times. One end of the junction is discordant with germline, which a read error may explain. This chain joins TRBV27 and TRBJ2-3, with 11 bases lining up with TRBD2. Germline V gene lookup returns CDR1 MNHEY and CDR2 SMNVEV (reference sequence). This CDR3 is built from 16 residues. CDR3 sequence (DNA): TGTGCCATCAGTATGATAGCGGGAGGGCCGACAGATACGCAGTATTTT. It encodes CAISMIAGGPTDTQYF.

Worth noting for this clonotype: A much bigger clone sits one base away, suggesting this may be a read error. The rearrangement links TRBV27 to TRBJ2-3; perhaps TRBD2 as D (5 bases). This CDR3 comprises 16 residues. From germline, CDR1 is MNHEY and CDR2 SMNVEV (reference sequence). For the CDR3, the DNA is TGTGCCAGCAGTCCCTACTCCCTTCTGAGGGCAGATACGCTGTATTTT. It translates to CASSPYSLLRADTLYF.